The TCR beta chain under discussion was sequenced for a study of cytomegalovirus exposure and HLA in healthy donors. This clone was recorded a few times. Assay: immunoSEQ multiplex PCR; the TCRdb copy retains only in-frame clones and omits some. The table lists 65,000 to 75,000 clones, just under 95% of them singletons, with roughly 3.2% in the top ten. Germline V gives CDR1 MNHEY, CDR2 SVGAGI. The V segment lost 6 bases and the J segment 4 bases; nucleotides outside the gene matches: 0. The CDR3 consists of 12 residues. The chain is built from TRBV6-5 and TRBJ2-1, with TRBD2 matching over 7 bases. The receptor comes from a woman between 18 and 29 years old in good health and CMV-seropositive. The sample taken for sequencing was PBMCs. CDR3 in amino acids: CASSGGYNEQFF. The CDR3 nucleotides read TGTGCCAGCAGCGGGGGGTACAATGAGCAGTTCTTC.